A selection of T cell receptor beta chains follows, all from one sample in a study of high-grade serous ovarian cancer treatment subgroups. Libraries were prepared by immunoSEQ multiplex PCR; TCRdb keeps only in-frame clonotypes and omits some of them. The sample lists approximately 30,000 clones, 84% occurring once. Sequences were obtained from tumor tissue. The receptors were sampled from a human donor with high-grade serous ovarian cancer. CDR3s include the opening cysteine and the closing phenylalanine or tryptophan. The D gene is left open where the match is weak. The size field is filled for only some rows; it gives once, few, many or a size class.

D gene: .; clone size: .; V gene: TRBV2; J gene: TRBJ2-3; CDR3 DNA: TGTGCCAGCAGGGATCTTTCCGGGAGCCTTTCAGATACGCAGTATTTT; CDR3 protein: CASRDLSGSLSDTQYF
D gene: TRBD1; clone size: .; V gene: TRBV6-6; J gene: TRBJ1-2; CDR3 DNA: TGTGCCAGCATTCGGGACAGGGGAATCGGCTACACCTTC; CDR3 protein: CASIRDRGIGYTF
D gene: .; clone size: .; V gene: TRBV27; J gene: TRBJ1-5; CDR3 DNA: TGTGCCAGCAGTTTAAAGGGTCCGAATCAGCCCCAGCATTTT; CDR3 protein: CASSLKGPNQPQHF
D gene: TRBD1; clone size: .; V gene: TRBV29-1; J gene: TRBJ1-1; CDR3 DNA: TGCAGCGTTCCCGGGACAGGGGGATTTGAAGCTTTCTTT; CDR3 protein: CSVPGTGGFEAFF
D gene: .; clone size: .; V gene: TRBV6-1; J gene: TRBJ2-7; CDR3 DNA: TGTGCCACAGGGCACCGCCTCGAGCAGTACTTC; CDR3 protein: CATGHRLEQYF
D gene: .; clone size: .; V gene: TRBV5-8; J gene: TRBJ2-7; CDR3 DNA: TGTGCCAGCAGCTTGGTCGGAGGGTCCGTTTACGAGCAGTACTTC; CDR3 protein: CASSLVGGSVYEQYF
D gene: .; clone size: .; V gene: TRBV9; J gene: TRBJ2-3; CDR3 DNA: TGTGCCAGCAGCGCCCCCTCCTCTGGGGATACGCAGTATTTT; CDR3 protein: CASSAPSSGDTQYF
D gene: TRBD2; clone size: .; V gene: TRBV6-1; J gene: TRBJ2-1; CDR3 DNA: TGTGCCAGCATCATGGGAGGGCCCTACAATGAGCAGTTCTTC; CDR3 protein: CASIMGGPYNEQFF
D gene: .; clone size: .; V gene: TRBV5-1; J gene: TRBJ2-7; CDR3 DNA: TGCGCCAGCAGCTTGGCCATATCATCGGGGATTTCCTCCTACGAGCAGTACTTC; CDR3 protein: CASSLAISSGISSYEQYF
D gene: .; clone size: .; V gene: TRBV19; J gene: TRBJ2-7; CDR3 DNA: TGTGCCAGTAGTATAGGCCCCCTGTGGGAGCAGTACTTC; CDR3 protein: CASSIGPLWEQYF
D gene: .; clone size: .; V gene: TRBV28; J gene: TRBJ2-7; CDR3 DNA: TGTGCCAGCAGTTCCTCCGGGCAGGGCTACGAGCAGTACTTC; CDR3 protein: CASSSSGQGYEQYF
D gene: TRBD2; clone size: .; V gene: TRBV7-9; J gene: TRBJ2-1; CDR3 DNA: TGTGCCAGCAGCATCAAGCGGGAGGGCAATGAGCAGTTCTTC; CDR3 protein: CASSIKREGNEQFF
D gene: TRBD1; clone size: .; V gene: TRBV5-4; J gene: TRBJ2-7; CDR3 DNA: TGTGCCAGCAGCGGAACCGGCCAAGGACAGGGTTACGAGCAGTACTTC; CDR3 protein: CASSGTGQGQGYEQYF
D gene: TRBD1; clone size: .; V gene: TRBV15; J gene: TRBJ1-2; CDR3 DNA: TGTGCCACCAGCAGCGGGACAGGGGGACTCTATGGCTACACCTTC; CDR3 protein: CATSSGTGGLYGYTF
D gene: .; clone size: .; V gene: TRBV10-3; J gene: TRBJ2-7; CDR3 DNA: TGTGCCATCAGTGAGAGTCGGATGGACGAGCAGTACTTC; CDR3 protein: CAISESRMDEQYF
D gene: .; clone size: .; V gene: TRBV5-1; J gene: TRBJ2-7; CDR3 DNA: TGCGCCAGCAGCTTGAGGGGGAAGGGGGGGGCTGGCGAGCAGTACTTC; CDR3 protein: CASSLRGKGGAGEQYF
D gene: .; clone size: .; V gene: TRBV30; J gene: TRBJ1-2; CDR3 DNA: TGTGCCTGGGGTCAGGGGTTCGTTCCCTATGGCTACACCTTC; CDR3 protein: CAWGQGFVPYGYTF
D gene: .; clone size: .; V gene: TRBV6-5; J gene: TRBJ1-5; CDR3 DNA: TGTGCCAGCAGTCCGGGGTCGGGGAATCAGCCCCAGCATTTT; CDR3 protein: CASSPGSGNQPQHF
D gene: .; clone size: .; V gene: TRBV6-6; J gene: TRBJ2-1; CDR3 DNA: TGTGCCAGCAGTTATAACGTCGCGTACAATGAGCAGTTCTTC; CDR3 protein: CASSYNVAYNEQFF
D gene: .; clone size: once; V gene: TRBV19; J gene: TRBJ1-5; CDR3 DNA: TGTGCCAGTAGTATAGTCAGTTTTAGCAATCAGCCCCAGCATTTT; CDR3 protein: CASSIVSFSNQPQHF
D gene: .; clone size: .; V gene: TRBV9; J gene: TRBJ2-2; CDR3 DNA: TGTGCCAGCTCCCCTAGGGGTTTCATTTTGAACACCGGGGAGCTGTTTTTT; CDR3 protein: CASSPRGFILNTGELFF
D gene: .; clone size: .; V gene: TRBV6-5; J gene: TRBJ1-1; CDR3 DNA: TGTGCCAGCAGTTACACGGGCCCTAATGAAGCTTTCTTT; CDR3 protein: CASSYTGPNEAFF
D gene: TRBD2; clone size: .; V gene: TRBV19; J gene: TRBJ2-1; CDR3 DNA: TGTGCCAGTAGTAGCGGACTAGCGGGAGGGTTTAATGAGCAGTTCTTC; CDR3 protein: CASSSGLAGGFNEQFF
D gene: .; clone size: once; V gene: TRBV14; J gene: TRBJ1-1; CDR3 DNA: TGTGCCAGCAGCCAAGGTCAGGGGAGGAACACTGAAGCTTTCTTT; CDR3 protein: CASSQGQGRNTEAFF
D gene: TRBD2; clone size: .; V gene: TRBV9; J gene: TRBJ2-7; CDR3 DNA: TGTGCCAGCAGCGTAGCTGGTCGGGGGGGCCTGGCGGAGCAGTACTTC; CDR3 protein: CASSVAGRGGLAEQYF
D gene: .; clone size: .; V gene: TRBV4-2; J gene: TRBJ2-2; CDR3 DNA: TGTGCCAGCAGCCGCCGCGTAGGGGAGCTGTTTTTT; CDR3 protein: CASSRRVGELFF
D gene: .; clone size: .; V gene: TRBV4-1; J gene: TRBJ2-1; CDR3 DNA: TGCGCCAGCAGCCAAGCCCCCCTAAGCAATGAGCAGTTCTTC; CDR3 protein: CASSQAPLSNEQFF
D gene: .; clone size: once; V gene: TRBV4-1; J gene: TRBJ2-7; CDR3 DNA: TGCGCCAGCAGCCAAGGGTATAGCAGCCACGAGCAGTACTTC; CDR3 protein: CASSQGYSSHEQYF
D gene: .; clone size: .; V gene: TRBV28; J gene: TRBJ2-7; CDR3 DNA: TGTGCCAGCAGGACCGGGACGGGATCCTACGAGCAGTACTTC; CDR3 protein: CASRTGTGSYEQYF
D gene: .; clone size: once; V gene: TRBV18; J gene: TRBJ2-5; CDR3 DNA: TGTGCCAGCTCACCATCACAGGGTGGAGAGACCCAGTACTTC; CDR3 protein: CASSPSQGGETQYF
D gene: TRBD2; clone size: .; V gene: TRBV19; J gene: TRBJ2-1; CDR3 DNA: TGTGCCAGTAGCGATCTAGCGGGAGGGGTGAATGAGCAGTTCTTC; CDR3 protein: CASSDLAGGVNEQFF
D gene: TRBD2; clone size: .; V gene: TRBV18; J gene: TRBJ2-5; CDR3 DNA: TGTGCCAGCTCATCCACGACTAGCTACCAAGAGACCCAGTACTTC; CDR3 protein: CASSSTTSYQETQYF
D gene: .; clone size: once; V gene: TRBV5-1; J gene: TRBJ2-5; CDR3 DNA: TGCGCCAGCGAGCCAGGGTCGACTAGGGCAGAGACCCAGTACTTC; CDR3 protein: CASEPGSTRAETQYF
D gene: .; clone size: .; V gene: TRBV28; J gene: TRBJ1-5; CDR3 DNA: TGTGCCAGCACCGTAGGACAGCGCAATCAGCCCCAGCATTTT; CDR3 protein: CASTVGQRNQPQHF
D gene: .; clone size: .; V gene: TRBV2; J gene: TRBJ2-7; CDR3 DNA: TGTGCCAGCAGATCGGGGCCCAACTACGAGCAGTACTTC; CDR3 protein: CASRSGPNYEQYF
D gene: .; clone size: .; V gene: TRBV7-9; J gene: TRBJ2-1; CDR3 DNA: TGTGCCAGCAGCTTTGGGTACAATGAGCAGTTCTTC; CDR3 protein: CASSFGYNEQFF
D gene: .; clone size: .; V gene: TRBV28; J gene: TRBJ2-7; CDR3 DNA: TGTGCCAGCAGTTCTCCGGGCTCGGAGTTGGGAGAGCAGTACTTC; CDR3 protein: CASSSPGSELGEQYF